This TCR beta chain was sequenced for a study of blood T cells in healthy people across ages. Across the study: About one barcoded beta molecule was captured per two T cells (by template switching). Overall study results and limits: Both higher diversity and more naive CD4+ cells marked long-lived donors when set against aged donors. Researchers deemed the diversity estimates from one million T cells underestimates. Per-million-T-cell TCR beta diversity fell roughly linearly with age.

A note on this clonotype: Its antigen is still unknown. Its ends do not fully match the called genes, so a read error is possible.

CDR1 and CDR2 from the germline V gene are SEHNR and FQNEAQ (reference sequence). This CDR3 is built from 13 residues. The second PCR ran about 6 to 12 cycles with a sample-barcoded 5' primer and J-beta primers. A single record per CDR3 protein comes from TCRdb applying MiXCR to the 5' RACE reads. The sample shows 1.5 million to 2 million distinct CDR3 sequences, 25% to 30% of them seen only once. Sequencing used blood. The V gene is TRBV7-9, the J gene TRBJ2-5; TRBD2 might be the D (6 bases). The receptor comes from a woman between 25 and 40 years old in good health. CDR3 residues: CAGSLFGGETQYF. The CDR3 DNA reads TGTGCCGGCAGCTTGTTCGGGGGAGAGACCCAGTACTTC.